This T cell receptor beta chain was sequenced for a study of cytotoxic CD8 clonotypes in ibrutinib-treated CLL. For the study at large: Of the patients, 10 to 12 were relapsed/refractory, about 15 treatment-naive and under 18 IGHV unmutated. Among patients, approximately 24 responded partially and 2 completely; approximately 15 then stayed remitted and around 12 progressed after median 68 months. Study results and caveats: Patients with sustained remission and those progressing were sampled at differing times. With treatment, public clonotypes, which were uncommon, either contracted or remained stable.

Notes on this clone: Its antigen is unidentified.

Profiled with immunoSEQ multiplex PCR; TCRdb holds only in-frame clones, not every one. Of about 270,000 clones listed, approximately 76% are singletons. This material consisted of PBMCs, taken at disease progression, from a patient treated with ibrutinib. The origin of this receptor is a human donor with chronic lymphocytic leukemia.

CDR3 loop: CASRATSASYEQYF. CDR3 nucleotide sequence: TGTGCCAGCAGAGCGACTAGCGCCTCTTACGAGCAGTACTTC. This chain uses TRBV6-1 with TRBJ2-7; 8 bases are shared with TRBD2. Per germline, CDR1 MNHNS and CDR2 SASEGT. After removal of 6 bases from V and 4 bases from J, the junction contained 8 bases not matched to a gene. The CDR3 is 14 residues long.